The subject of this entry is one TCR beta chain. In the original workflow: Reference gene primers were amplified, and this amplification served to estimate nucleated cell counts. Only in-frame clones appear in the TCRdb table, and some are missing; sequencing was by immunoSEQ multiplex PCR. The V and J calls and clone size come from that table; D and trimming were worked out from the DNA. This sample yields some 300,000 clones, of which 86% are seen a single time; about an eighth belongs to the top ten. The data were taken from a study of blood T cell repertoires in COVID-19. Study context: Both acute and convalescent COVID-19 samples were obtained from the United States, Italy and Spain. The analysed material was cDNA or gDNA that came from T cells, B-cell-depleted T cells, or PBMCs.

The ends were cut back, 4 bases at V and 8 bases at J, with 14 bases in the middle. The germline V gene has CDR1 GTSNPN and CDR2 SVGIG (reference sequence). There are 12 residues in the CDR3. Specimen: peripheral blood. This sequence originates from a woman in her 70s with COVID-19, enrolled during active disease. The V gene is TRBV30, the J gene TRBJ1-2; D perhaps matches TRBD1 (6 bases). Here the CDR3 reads CAWTQGLRGYTF. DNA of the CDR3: TGTGCCTGGACGCAGGGGCTGCGAGGCTACACCTTC.